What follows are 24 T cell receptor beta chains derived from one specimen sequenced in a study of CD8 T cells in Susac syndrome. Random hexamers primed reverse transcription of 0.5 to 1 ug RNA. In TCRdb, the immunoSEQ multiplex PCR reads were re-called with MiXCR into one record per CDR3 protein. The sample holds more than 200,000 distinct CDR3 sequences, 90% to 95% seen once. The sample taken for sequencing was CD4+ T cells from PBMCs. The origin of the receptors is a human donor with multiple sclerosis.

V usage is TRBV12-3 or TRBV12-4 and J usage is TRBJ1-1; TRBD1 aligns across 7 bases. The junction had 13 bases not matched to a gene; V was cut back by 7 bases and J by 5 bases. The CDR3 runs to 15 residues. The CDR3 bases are TGTGCCAGCACCAGTGTGGGACAGCTTTATACTGAAGCTTTCTTT. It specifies CASTSVGQLYTEAFF.

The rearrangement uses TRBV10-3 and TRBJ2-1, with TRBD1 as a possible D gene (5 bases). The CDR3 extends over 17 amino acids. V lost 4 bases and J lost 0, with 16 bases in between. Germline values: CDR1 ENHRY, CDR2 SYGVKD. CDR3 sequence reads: CAISGRTRSSSYNEQFF. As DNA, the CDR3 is TGTGCCATCAGTGGAAGGACACGGAGCAGCTCCTACAATGAGCAGTTCTTC.

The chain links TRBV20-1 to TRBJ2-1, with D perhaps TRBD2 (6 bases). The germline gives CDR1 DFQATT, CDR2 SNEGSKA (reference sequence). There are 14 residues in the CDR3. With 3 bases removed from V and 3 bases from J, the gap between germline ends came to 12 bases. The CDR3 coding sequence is TGCAGTGCTAGGGGGCGGACTAACTACAATGAGCAGTTCTTC. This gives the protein CSARGRTNYNEQFF.

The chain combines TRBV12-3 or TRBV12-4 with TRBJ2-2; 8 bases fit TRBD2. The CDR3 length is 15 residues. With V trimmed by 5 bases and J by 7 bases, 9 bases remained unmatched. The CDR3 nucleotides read TGTGCCAGCAGTCTGGGACTAGAGATCGGCGGGGAGCTGTTTTTT. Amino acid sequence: CASSLGLEIGGELFF.

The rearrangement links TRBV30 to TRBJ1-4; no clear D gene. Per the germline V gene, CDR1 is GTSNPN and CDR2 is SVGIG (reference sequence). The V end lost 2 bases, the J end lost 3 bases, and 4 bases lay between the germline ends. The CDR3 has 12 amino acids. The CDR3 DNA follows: TGTGCCTGGAGTCAGCCTAATGAAAAACTGTTTTTT. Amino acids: CAWSQPNEKLFF.

CDR3 sequence reads: CASSQEGAGEKELFF. Here the CDR3 DNA reads TGTGCCAGCAGCCAAGAAGGCGCTGGAGAAAAGGAACTGTTTTTT. This sequence joins TRBV4-2 and TRBJ1-4; D is unclear. Between the trimmed V and J ends, which lost 0 bases and 12 bases, there was a span of 17 bases. There are 15 residues in the CDR3. Germline CDR1 and CDR2: LGHNA and YNFKEQ.

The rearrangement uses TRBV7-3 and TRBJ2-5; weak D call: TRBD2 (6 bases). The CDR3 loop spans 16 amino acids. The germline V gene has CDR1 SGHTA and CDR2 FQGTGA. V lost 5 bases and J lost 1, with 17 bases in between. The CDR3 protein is CASSPRGAGSQETQYF. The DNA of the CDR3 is TGTGCCAGCAGCCCCCGAGGGGCGGGGAGCCAAGAGACCCAGTACTTC.

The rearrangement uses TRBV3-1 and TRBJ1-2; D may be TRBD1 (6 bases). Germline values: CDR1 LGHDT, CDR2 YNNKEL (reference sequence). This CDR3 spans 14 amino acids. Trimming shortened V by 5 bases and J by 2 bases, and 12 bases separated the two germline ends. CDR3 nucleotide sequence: TGTGCCAGCAGCGCACTAACAGGGAACTATGGCTACACCTTC. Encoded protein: CASSALTGNYGYTF.

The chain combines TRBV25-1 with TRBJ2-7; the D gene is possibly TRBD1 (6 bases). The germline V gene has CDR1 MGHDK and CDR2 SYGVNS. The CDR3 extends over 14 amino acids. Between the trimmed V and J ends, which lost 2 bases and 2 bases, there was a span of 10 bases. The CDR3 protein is CASSEAGDPYEQYF. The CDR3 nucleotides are TGTGCCAGCAGTGAAGCAGGGGATCCCTACGAGCAGTACTTC.

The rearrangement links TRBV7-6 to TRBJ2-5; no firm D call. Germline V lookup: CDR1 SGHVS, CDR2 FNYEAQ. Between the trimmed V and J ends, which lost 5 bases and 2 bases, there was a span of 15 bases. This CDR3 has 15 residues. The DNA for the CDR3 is TGTGCCAGCAGCCCCCCTGCCAGGCCACAAGAGACCCAGTACTTC. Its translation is CASSPPARPQETQYF.

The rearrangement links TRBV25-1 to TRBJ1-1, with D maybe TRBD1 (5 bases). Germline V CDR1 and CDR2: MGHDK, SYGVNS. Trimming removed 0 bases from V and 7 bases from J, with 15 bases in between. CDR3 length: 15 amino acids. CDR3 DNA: TGTGCCAGCAGTGAATACCTCGGGGCCGACCGTGAAGCTTTCTTT. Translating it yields CASSEYLGADREAFF.

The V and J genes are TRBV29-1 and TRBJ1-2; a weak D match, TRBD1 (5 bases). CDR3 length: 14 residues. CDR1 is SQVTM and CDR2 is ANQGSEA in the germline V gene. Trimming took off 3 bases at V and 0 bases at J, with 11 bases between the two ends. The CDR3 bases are TGCAGCGTTGATTGGGGCAGCTCTAACTATGGCTACACCTTC. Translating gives CSVDWGSSNYGYTF.

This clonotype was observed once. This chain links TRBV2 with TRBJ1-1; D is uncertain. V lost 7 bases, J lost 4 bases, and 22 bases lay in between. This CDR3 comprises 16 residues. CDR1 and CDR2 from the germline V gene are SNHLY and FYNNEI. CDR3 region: CASTRQRRQAGTEAFF. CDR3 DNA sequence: TGTGCCAGCACCCGACAAAGACGGCAGGCGGGCACTGAAGCTTTCTTT.

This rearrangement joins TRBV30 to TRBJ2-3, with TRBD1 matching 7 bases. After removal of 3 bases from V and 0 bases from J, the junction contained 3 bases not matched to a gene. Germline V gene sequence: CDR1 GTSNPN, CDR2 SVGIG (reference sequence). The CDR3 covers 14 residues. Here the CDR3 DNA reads TGTGCCTGGAGGGACAGGAAAAGCACAGATACGCAGTATTTT. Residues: CAWRDRKSTDTQYF.

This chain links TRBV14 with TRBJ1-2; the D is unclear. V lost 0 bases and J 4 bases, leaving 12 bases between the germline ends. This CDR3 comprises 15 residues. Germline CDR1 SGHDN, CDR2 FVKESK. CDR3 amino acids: CASSQDEMRSYGYTF. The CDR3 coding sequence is TGTGCCAGCAGCCAAGATGAGATGAGGAGCTATGGCTACACCTTC.

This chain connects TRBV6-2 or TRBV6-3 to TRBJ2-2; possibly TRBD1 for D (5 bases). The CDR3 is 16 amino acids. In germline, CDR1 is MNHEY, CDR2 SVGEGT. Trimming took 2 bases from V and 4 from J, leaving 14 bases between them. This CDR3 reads CASSYEGRVTTGELFF. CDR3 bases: TGTGCCAGCAGTTACGAAGGCAGGGTGACCACCGGGGAGCTGTTTTTT.

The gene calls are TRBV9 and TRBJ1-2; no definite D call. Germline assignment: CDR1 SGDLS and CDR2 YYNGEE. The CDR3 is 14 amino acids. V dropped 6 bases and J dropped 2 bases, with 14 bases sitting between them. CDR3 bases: TGTGCCAGCACCTCGGCGGGTACCAACTATGGCTACACCTTC. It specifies CASTSAGTNYGYTF. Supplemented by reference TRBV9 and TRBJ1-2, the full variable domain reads DSGVTQTPKHLITATGQRVTLRCSPRSGDLSVYWYQQSLDQGLQFLIQYYNGEERAKGNILERFSAQQFPDLHSELNLSSLELGDSALYFCASTSAGTNYGYTFGSGTRLTVV.

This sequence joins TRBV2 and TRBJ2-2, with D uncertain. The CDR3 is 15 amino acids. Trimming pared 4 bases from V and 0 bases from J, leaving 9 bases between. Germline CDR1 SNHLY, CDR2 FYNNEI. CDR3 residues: CASSVVSANTGELFF. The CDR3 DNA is TGTGCCAGCAGTGTGGTCAGCGCGAACACCGGGGAGCTGTTTTTT.

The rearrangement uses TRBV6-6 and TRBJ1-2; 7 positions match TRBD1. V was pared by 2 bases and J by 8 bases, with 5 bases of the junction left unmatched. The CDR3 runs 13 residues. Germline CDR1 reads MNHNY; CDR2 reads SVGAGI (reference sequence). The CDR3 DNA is TGTGCCAGCAGTTACACAGGGGTCGGGGGCTACACCTTC. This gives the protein CASSYTGVGGYTF.

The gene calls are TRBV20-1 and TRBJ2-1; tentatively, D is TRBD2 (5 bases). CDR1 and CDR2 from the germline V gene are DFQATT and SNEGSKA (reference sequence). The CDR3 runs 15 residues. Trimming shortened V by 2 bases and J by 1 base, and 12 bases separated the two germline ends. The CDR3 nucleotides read TGCAGTGCTAGACCCCGGACTGGATCCTACAATGAGCAGTTCTTC. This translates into CSARPRTGSYNEQFF.

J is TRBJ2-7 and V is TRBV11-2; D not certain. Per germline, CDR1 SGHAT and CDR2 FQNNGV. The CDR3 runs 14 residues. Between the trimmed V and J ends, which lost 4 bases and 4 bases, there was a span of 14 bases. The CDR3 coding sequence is TGTGCCAGCAGCTCTATCACCCATGGGTACGAGCAGTACTTC. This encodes CASSSITHGYEQYF.

CDR3 bases: TGTGCCATCAGATCCCGAGGGGGGGAGACTGAAGCTTTCTTT. Protein product: CAIRSRGGETEAFF. V is TRBV10-3 and J is TRBJ1-1, with TRBD1 as a possible D gene (6 bases). The germline V and J ends were trimmed by 6 bases and 5 bases, with 16 bases remaining between them. The CDR3 totals 14 residues. CDR1 is ENHRY and CDR2 is SYGVKD in the germline V gene.

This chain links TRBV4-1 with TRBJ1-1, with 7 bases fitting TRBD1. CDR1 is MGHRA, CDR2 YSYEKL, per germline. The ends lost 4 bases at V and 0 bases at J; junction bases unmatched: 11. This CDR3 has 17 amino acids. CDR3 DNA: TGCGCCAGCAGCCTGAGGATGGAGGGGGCCTTGAACACTGAAGCTTTCTTT. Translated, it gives CASSLRMEGALNTEAFF.

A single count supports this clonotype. DNA for the CDR3: TGTGCCAGCACCGCCGGGACAGTCGTCACCGGGGAGCTGTTTTTT. Translation: CASTAGTVVTGELFF. The chain employs TRBV6-1 and TRBJ2-2; 7 bases agree with TRBD1. V was clipped by 7 bases and J by 4 bases; unmatched bases: 9. The CDR3 has 15 amino acids. CDR1 and CDR2 (germline): MNHNS, SASEGT.